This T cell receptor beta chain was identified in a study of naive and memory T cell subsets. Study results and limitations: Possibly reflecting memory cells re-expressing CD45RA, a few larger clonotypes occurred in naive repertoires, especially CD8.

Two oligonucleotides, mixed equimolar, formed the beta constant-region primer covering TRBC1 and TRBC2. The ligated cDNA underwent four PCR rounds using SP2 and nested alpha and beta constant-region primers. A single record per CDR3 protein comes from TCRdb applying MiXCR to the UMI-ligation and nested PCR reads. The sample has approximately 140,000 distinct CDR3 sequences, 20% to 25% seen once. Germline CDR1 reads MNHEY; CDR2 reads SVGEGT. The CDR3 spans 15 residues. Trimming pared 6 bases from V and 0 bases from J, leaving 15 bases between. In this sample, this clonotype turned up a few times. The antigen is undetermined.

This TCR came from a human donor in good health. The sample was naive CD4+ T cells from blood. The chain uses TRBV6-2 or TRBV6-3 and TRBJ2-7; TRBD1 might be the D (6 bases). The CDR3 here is CASSPRGSFSYEQYF. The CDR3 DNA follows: TGTGCCAGCAGCCCCAGGGGCAGTTTCTCCTACGAGCAGTACTTC.